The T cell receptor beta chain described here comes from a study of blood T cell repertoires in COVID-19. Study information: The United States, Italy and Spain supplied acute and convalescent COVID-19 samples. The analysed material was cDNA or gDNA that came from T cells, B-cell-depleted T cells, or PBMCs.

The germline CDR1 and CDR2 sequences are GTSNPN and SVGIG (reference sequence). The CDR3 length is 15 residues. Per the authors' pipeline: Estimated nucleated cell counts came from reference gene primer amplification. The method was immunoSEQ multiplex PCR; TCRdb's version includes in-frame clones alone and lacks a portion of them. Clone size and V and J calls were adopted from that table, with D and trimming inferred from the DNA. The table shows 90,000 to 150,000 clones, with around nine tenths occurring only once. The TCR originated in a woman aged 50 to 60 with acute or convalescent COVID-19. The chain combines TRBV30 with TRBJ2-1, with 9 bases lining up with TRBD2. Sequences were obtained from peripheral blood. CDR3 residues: CCSAGGSSSYNEQFF. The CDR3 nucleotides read TGTTGTTCTGCGGGAGGGTCGAGCTCCTACAATGAGCAGTTCTTC.